This paragraph reports one TCR beta chain. The target antigen is unknown. The data derive from a study of T cell responses to AZD1222 COVID-19 vaccine. Overall study findings and caveats: Seropositive at baseline were only a handful of AZD1222 recipients.

Trimming cost V 2 bases and J 2 bases, with 12 bases left between them. The CDR3 has 15 residues. Germline lookup yields CDR1 SGDLS and CDR2 YYNGEE. TCRdb's copy holds only in-frame clones and misses some; the assay was immunoSEQ multiplex PCR. The sample holds some 150,000 clones, roughly nine tenths seen once. The rearrangement uses TRBV9 and TRBJ2-3, with D unclear. Here the sequenced sample was peripheral blood, taken on day 0 of AZD1222 vaccination. This receptor was obtained from an adult in good health. CDR3 residues: CASSVQVWNTDTQYF. The CDR3 DNA sequence: TGTGCCAGCAGCGTTCAAGTCTGGAACACAGATACGCAGTATTTT.